This T cell receptor beta chain was captured by sequencing in a study of blood T cell repertoires in COVID-19. Study overall: The United States, Italy and Spain supplied acute and convalescent COVID-19 samples. Sample material is recorded as cDNA or gDNA derived from T cells, B-cell-depleted T cells, or PBMCs.

Original processing methods: Amplification of reference gene primers provided the estimated nucleated cell counts. TCRdb keeps only in-frame clones here, not all; method: immunoSEQ multiplex PCR. The DNA was the basis for D and trimming; V, J and clone size are from that table. Of around 100,000 clones in the sample, around nine tenths were seen once. Looked up from germline, CDR1 is MRHNA and CDR2 is SNTAGT. CDR3 length: 14 amino acids. Unmatched junction bases numbered 2, after V lost 3 bases and J lost 5 bases. The rearrangement joins TRBV6-4 to TRBJ2-3, with 10 bases matching TRBD2. This TCR was recovered from a man between 45 and 60 years old with acute or convalescent COVID-19. The sequencing sample was made of peripheral blood. The CDR3 region is CASSDLAGGDTQYF. The CDR3 nucleotides read TGTGCCAGCAGTGATTTAGCGGGAGGAGATACGCAGTATTTT.